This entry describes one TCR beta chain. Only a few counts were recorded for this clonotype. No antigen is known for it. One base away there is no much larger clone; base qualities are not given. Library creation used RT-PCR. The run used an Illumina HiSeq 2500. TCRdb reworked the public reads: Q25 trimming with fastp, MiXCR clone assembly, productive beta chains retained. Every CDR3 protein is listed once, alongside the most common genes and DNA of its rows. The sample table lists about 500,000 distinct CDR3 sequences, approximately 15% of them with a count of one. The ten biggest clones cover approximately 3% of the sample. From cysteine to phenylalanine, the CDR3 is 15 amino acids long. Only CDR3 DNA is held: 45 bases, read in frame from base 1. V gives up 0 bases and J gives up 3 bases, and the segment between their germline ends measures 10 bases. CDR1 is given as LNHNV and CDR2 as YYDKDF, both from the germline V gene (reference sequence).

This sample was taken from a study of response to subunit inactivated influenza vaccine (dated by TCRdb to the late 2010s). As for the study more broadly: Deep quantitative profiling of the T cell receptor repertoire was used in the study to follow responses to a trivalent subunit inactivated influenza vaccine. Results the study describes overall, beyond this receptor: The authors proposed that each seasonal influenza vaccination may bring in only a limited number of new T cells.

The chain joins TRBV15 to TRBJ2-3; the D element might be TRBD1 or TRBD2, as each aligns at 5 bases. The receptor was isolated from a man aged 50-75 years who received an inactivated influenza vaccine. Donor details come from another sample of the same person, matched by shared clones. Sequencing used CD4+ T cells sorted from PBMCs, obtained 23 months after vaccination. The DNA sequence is TGTGCCACCAGCAGAGAGCAGGGAGAAACAGATACGCAGTATTTT. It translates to CATSREQGETDTQYF.